The present entry profiles one T cell receptor (beta chain) with its context. This sample was taken from a study of blood T cell repertoires in COVID-19. Study background: T cells, B-cell-depleted T cells, or PBMCs supplied cDNA or gDNA.

It was during active infection that Seattle patients were enrolled and then longitudinally followed. This CDR3 has 12 residues. CDR1 and CDR2 (germline): MNHEY, SVGEGT. Trimming left V 4 bases short and J 2 bases short, with 6 bases between. Original methodology: Reference gene primer amplification gave estimated nucleated cell counts. Repertoires were generated with immunoSEQ multiplex PCR, while TCRdb's copy carries only in-frame clones and drops some. Clone size and V and J calls were adopted from that table, with D and trimming inferred from the DNA. The sample shows approximately 270,000 clones, about 87% of them seen only once.

The specimen was peripheral blood. This TCR was sampled from a woman in her thirties with COVID-19, enrolled during active disease. The chain links TRBV6-2 or TRBV6-3 to TRBJ2-7; D is undetermined. CDR3 residues: CASSSVTYEQYV. The CDR3 coding sequence is TGTGCCAGCAGTTCCGTAACCTACGAGCAGTACGTC.